Following are 19 T cell receptor beta chains from one sample sequenced in a study of blood T cells in healthy people across ages. PCR was performed a second time for about 7 to 12 cycles using a sample-barcoded 5' primer and a J-beta primer mix. MiXCR, run by TCRdb on the 5' RACE reads, gives a single entry per CDR3 protein. There are over a million distinct CDR3 sequences in the sample; 20% to 25% occur only once, and approximately 0.75% lies in the top ten. These data also featured in a second study, about T cells of mothers and their children.

Sequencing was done on a sample of blood. Receptors originate from a girl aged 2-10 years in good health.

In its sample, this clonotype was seen a few times. The chain combines TRBV7-9 with TRBJ1-2; 7 bases line up with TRBD1. The CDR3 spans 16 residues. Germline V gene data show CDR1 as SEHNR and CDR2 as FQNEAQ (reference sequence). Unmatched junction bases numbered 8, after V lost 4 bases and J lost 0 bases. This CDR3 is CASSSGTDLTNYGYTF. The CDR3 coding sequence is TGTGCCAGCAGCTCCGGGACAGACCTTACTAACTATGGCTACACCTTC.

With respect to this clonotype: One junction end disagrees with the germline gene, perhaps due to a read error. The chain links TRBV29-1 to TRBJ1-4; D not certain. CDR1 is SQVTM and CDR2 is ANQGSEA in the germline V gene. The CDR3 is 14 amino acids. The CDR3 reads CSAVETATSEKLFF. The CDR3 DNA sequence: TGCAGCGCCGTAGAGACGGCCACTAGTGAAAAACTGTTTTTT.

This chain uses TRBV7-9 with TRBJ1-4; tentative D call: TRBD1 (5 bases). The CDR3 contains 16 residues. Looked up from germline, CDR1 is SEHNR and CDR2 is FQNEAQ (reference sequence). The V gene lost 6 bases and the J gene lost 7 bases, with 21 bases spanning the gap. The CDR3 DNA sequence: TGTGCCAGCAGACCGGGACTGAGGGGACTTGGTGAAAAACTGTTTTTT. Translating it yields CASRPGLRGLGEKLFF.

Concerning this clonotype itself: This could be a read error, since a much larger clone is one nucleotide away. This sequence joins TRBV4-2 and TRBJ2-7; 10 bases agree with TRBD2. The CDR3 contains 14 residues. Germline V CDR1 and CDR2: LGHNA, YNFKEQ. The CDR3, as DNA: TGTGCCAGCAGCCCCAGGACTAGCGGTTACGAGGAGTACTTC. It specifies CASSPRTSGYEEYF.

This clonotype was detected a few times. V usage is TRBV13 and J usage is TRBJ1-1; D remains ambiguous. V lost 3 bases and J 6 bases, leaving 8 bases between the germline ends. This CDR3 has 12 residues. CDR1 is PRHDT, CDR2 FYEKMQ, per germline (reference sequence). The CDR3 region has the DNA TGTGCCAGCAGCTTCGAGGGTCCTGAAGCTTTCTTT. Amino acids: CASSFEGPEAFF.

This clonotype was seen more than once but under ten times. The genes are TRBV7-3 and TRBJ1-1, with a weak D call TRBD1 (5 bases). V shed 4 bases and J shed 0 bases, with 12 bases lying between them. The CDR3 consists of 15 residues. Germline values: CDR1 SGHTA, CDR2 FQGTGA. The CDR3 nucleotides read TGTGCCAGCAGCTCCCAGGGTGGGATGAACACTGAAGCTTTCTTT. Translation gives CASSSQGGMNTEAFF.

This clonotype turned up a few times. The chain is built from TRBV11-2 and TRBJ2-2; 11 bases are a match to TRBD2. The CDR3 sequence is 21 residues long. The V and J ends lost 1 base and 5 bases, in that order; junction bases with no gene match: 18. The germline gives CDR1 SGHAT, CDR2 FQNNGV. CDR3 coding DNA: TGTGCCAGCAGCTTAGTCGGTGTTAGCGGGAGGGCCGGTTCCGGAACCGGGGAGCTGTTTTTT. It codes for CASSLVGVSGRAGSGTGELFF.

This chain connects TRBV18 to TRBJ1-6, with D perhaps TRBD1 (5 bases). V was cut by 3 bases and J by 7 bases, with 13 bases left in between. Germline V gene lookup returns CDR1 KGHSH and CDR2 LQKENI. This CDR3 spans 15 amino acids. CDR3 amino acids: CASSPTGTVNSPLHF. The CDR3 DNA reads TGTGCCAGCTCACCGACCGGGACGGTCAATTCACCCCTCCACTTT.

The chain has TRBV5-1 and TRBJ2-2; the D is unclear. CDR1 is SGHRS and CDR2 is YFSETQ in the germline V gene. The CDR3 covers 15 residues. V was trimmed by 3 bases and J by 2 bases, leaving 11 bases between them. CDR3 DNA sequence: TGCGCCAGCAGCTCCTGGGGAAGTAACACCGGGGAGCTGTTTTTT. As protein: CASSSWGSNTGELFF.

This clonotype was recorded a few times. The chain carries TRBV28 and TRBJ2-7, with D perhaps matching TRBD1 (6 bases). V was cut by 7 bases and J by 3 bases, with 19 bases left in between. The CDR3 runs 15 residues. Germline CDR1 MDHEN, CDR2 SYDVKM. CDR3 sequence: CASTFKGTPIYEQYF. CDR3 nucleotides: TGTGCCAGCACCTTTAAGGGGACACCGATCTACGAGCAGTACTTC.

The chain links TRBV7-9 to TRBJ2-3; no clear D gene. The V and J ends lost 6 bases and 2 bases respectively, with 12 bases between them. There are 14 residues in the CDR3. Germline V gives CDR1 SEHNR, CDR2 FQNEAQ (reference sequence). The CDR3 sequence: CASSRPGDTDTQYF. CDR3 nucleotide sequence: TGTGCCAGCAGTCGTCCTGGGGACACAGATACGCAGTATTTT. Filled out from reference TRBV7-9 and TRBJ2-3, the complete variable domain reads DTGVSQNPRHKITKRGQNVTFRCDPISEHNRLYWYRQTLGQGPEFLTYFQNEAQLEKSRLLSDRFSAERPKGSFSTLEIQRTEQGDSAMYLCASSRPGDTDTQYFGPGTRLTVL.

This clonotype was seen a handful of times. The chain recombines TRBV20-1 with TRBJ1-6, with 7 positions matching TRBD1. J was trimmed by 10 bases and V by 6 bases; bases with no gene match: 15. Germline CDR1 reads DFQATT; CDR2 reads SNEGSKA (reference sequence). The CDR3 runs 15 residues. This CDR3 reads CSAPASGRGESPLHF. The CDR3 nucleotides are TGCAGTGCCCCAGCGAGTGGCAGGGGGGAGTCACCCCTCCACTTT.

This clonotype was seen more than once but under ten times. This chain uses TRBV27 with TRBJ2-7; 11 bases match TRBD1. The CDR3 sequence is 15 residues long. V lost 8 bases and J lost 2; bases outside the gene matches: 8. Germline assignment: CDR1 MNHEY and CDR2 SMNVEV (reference sequence). This CDR3 reads CASASGTGGTYEQYF. The CDR3 bases are TGTGCCAGCGCATCCGGGACAGGGGGAACCTACGAGCAGTACTTC.

The chain has TRBV5-1 and TRBJ2-3; TRBD1 matches at 8 bases. Germline V lookup: CDR1 SGHRS, CDR2 YFSETQ. The CDR3 extends over 15 amino acids. Losses at the gene ends were 1 base for V and 1 base for J; bases not matched to a gene: 2. CDR3 sequence: CASSLTQGGTDTQYF. In DNA, the CDR3 is TGCGCCAGCAGCTTGACACAGGGGGGCACAGATACGCAGTATTTT.

This clonotype was counted between two and nine times. The rearrangement links TRBV20-1 to TRBJ2-5; 7 bases line up with TRBD2. The CDR3 has 13 amino acids. Germline V CDR1 and CDR2: DFQATT, SNEGSKA (reference sequence). V shed 7 bases and J 6 bases; nucleotides not matched to a gene: 11. The CDR3 sequence: CSGAYGEGQTQYF. DNA of the CDR3: TGCAGTGGGGCGTACGGGGAGGGGCAGACCCAGTACTTC.

This chain links TRBV7-9 with TRBJ2-7; D might be TRBD1 or TRBD2, each matching 5 bases. The V end lost 5 bases, the J end lost 0 bases, and 11 bases lay between the germline ends. Germline lookup yields CDR1 SEHNR and CDR2 FQNEAQ (reference sequence). The CDR3 extends over 14 amino acids. The CDR3 sequence is CASSHRDGSYEQYF. CDR3 nucleotide sequence: TGTGCCAGCAGCCATCGGGACGGCTCCTACGAGCAGTACTTC.

This clonotype occurred once. The chain links TRBV5-8 to TRBJ2-7; D is undetermined. V dropped 1 base and J dropped 2 bases, with 13 bases sitting between them. Germline V gene lookup returns CDR1 SGHTS and CDR2 YDEGEE. The CDR3 has 15 amino acids. The CDR3 region has the DNA TGTGCCAGCAGCTTGACGCTTAAAGGAGCCTACGAGCAGTACTTC. Translated: CASSLTLKGAYEQYF.

This clonotype was found many times. V and J are TRBV6-1 and TRBJ1-1, with D hard to call. There are 16 residues in the CDR3. V was cut by 7 bases and J by 0 bases, with 18 bases left in between. CDR1 is MNHNS, CDR2 SASEGT, per germline. The CDR3 DNA reads TGTGCCAGCAAGTCCATGAGTGGTACCATGAACACTGAAGCTTTCTTT. Its protein is CASKSMSGTMNTEAFF.

The V and J genes are TRBV2 and TRBJ1-1, with D unclear. The CDR3 is 13 amino acids. The germline gives CDR1 SNHLY, CDR2 FYNNEI. Trimming stripped 7 bases from V and 0 bases from J, with 9 bases between. CDR3 protein: CASKVSVNTEAFF. CDR3 bases: TGTGCCAGCAAGGTGTCAGTGAACACTGAAGCTTTCTTT.